The rows below give T cell receptor beta chains drawn from one sample of a study of sequential checkpoint blockade in melanoma. Libraries were prepared by immunoSEQ multiplex PCR; TCRdb keeps only in-frame clonotypes and omits some of them. The sample includes 30,000 to 40,000 clones, about nine tenths of them seen just once. Sequenced material: CD8+ T cells sorted from blood (inferred from file names), taken from a patient given nivolumab and ipilimumab in sequence. These receptors were obtained from a human donor with melanoma. Both conserved end residues are part of each CDR3. A D gene is named only where the DNA matches it firmly. The size of a clone is reported for some rows only, either as once, few or many, or as a class for expanded clones.

D gene,clone size,V gene,J gene,CDR3 protein,CDR3 DNA
NA,NA,TRBV7-9,TRBJ1-1,CASSSSRRGTEAFF,TGTGCCAGCAGCTCCAGCCGCAGGGGCACTGAAGCTTTCTTT
NA,NA,TRBV29-1,TRBJ2-3,CSVDVQSDTQYF,TGCAGCGTTGATGTGCAGTCAGATACGCAGTATTTT
TRBD2,NA,TRBV7-9,TRBJ2-4,CASSLAHGGRAQNIQYF,TGTGCCAGCAGCTTAGCGCATGGAGGGAGGGCCCAAAACATTCAGTACTTC
TRBD1,NA,TRBV5-4,TRBJ2-2,CASRQDRGVAGELFF,TGTGCCAGCAGACAGGACAGGGGCGTTGCCGGGGAGCTGTTTTTT
NA,few,TRBV19,TRBJ1-4,CASSMGGLEKLFF,TGTGCCAGTAGTATGGGGGGACTCGAAAAACTGTTTTTT
NA,once,TRBV13,TRBJ2-3,CASSLVRTDTQYF,TGTGCCAGCAGCTTAGTCAGGACAGATACGCAGTATTTT
TRBD2,once,TRBV5-1,TRBJ2-2,CASSPKPSGANTGELFF,TGCGCCAGCAGCCCCAAACCTAGCGGCGCGAACACCGGGGAGCTGTTTTTT
TRBD2,NA,TRBV30,TRBJ2-5,CAWRETAGEQYF,TGTGCCTGGAGGGAAACAGCGGGGGAGCAGTACTTC
NA,once,TRBV5-5,TRBJ1-2,CASSLRLTGLYGYTF,TGTGCCAGCAGCTTGAGGCTAACAGGGCTCTATGGCTACACCTTC
NA,NA,TRBV7-9,TRBJ1-2,CASSSQRSNRNGYTF,TGTGCCAGCAGCTCTCAACGGAGTAACAGGAATGGCTACACCTTC
NA,NA,TRBV6-4,TRBJ2-3,CASSDSSQAGDTQYF,TGTGCCAGCAGTGACTCCTCTCAGGCTGGGGATACGCAGTATTTT
TRBD1,NA,TRBV7-6,TRBJ2-1,CASSLRRDREFREQFF,TGTGCCAGCAGCCTCAGAAGGGACAGGGAGTTCCGTGAGCAGTTCTTC
TRBD1,few,TRBV14,TRBJ1-2,CASSQEQGAYGYTF,TGTGCCAGCAGCCAAGAACAGGGGGCCTATGGCTACACCTTC
NA,NA,TRBV6-6,TRBJ2-5,CASSYLETQYF,TGTGCCAGCAGTTACCTGGAGACCCAGTACTTC
NA,NA,TRBV19,TRBJ2-3,CASSPDGDSTDTQYF,TGTGCCAGTAGTCCGGATGGGGACTCCACAGATACGCAGTATTTT
TRBD2,NA,TRBV14,TRBJ2-2,CASSQVAGGNTGELFF,TGTGCCAGCAGCCAAGTTGCGGGAGGGAACACCGGGGAGCTGTTTTTT
NA,once,TRBV7-9,TRBJ1-3,CASSGSRQVYSGNTIYF,TGTGCCAGCAGCGGGAGCCGTCAGGTTTACTCTGGAAACACCATATATTTT
TRBD1,NA,TRBV10-1,TRBJ2-5,CARKDRSSMRDQETQYF,TGCGCCAGAAAGGACAGGTCGTCTATGCGGGACCAAGAGACCCAGTACTTC
NA,NA,TRBV6-5,TRBJ2-1,CASSYYAADSYNEQFF,TGTGCCAGCAGTTACTACGCAGCGGACTCCTACAATGAGCAGTTCTTC
TRBD1,NA,TRBV30,TRBJ1-2,CAWSVMGQGADGYTF,TGTGCCTGGAGTGTAATGGGACAGGGGGCTGATGGCTACACCTTC
NA,NA,TRBV5-6,TRBJ2-1,CASSFGQGSYNEQFF,TGTGCCAGCAGCTTCGGTCAGGGTTCCTACAATGAGCAGTTCTTC
TRBD2,NA,TRBV7-3,TRBJ2-1,CASSLGLAGNEQFF,TGTGCCAGCAGCTTAGGACTAGCAGGCAATGAGCAGTTCTTC
TRBD1,NA,TRBV7-9,TRBJ2-3,CASSPRQGDSTDTQYF,TGTGCCAGCAGCCCGCGACAGGGGGACAGCACAGATACGCAGTATTTT
TRBD2,NA,TRBV7-6,TRBJ2-1,CASSLLSGNYNEQFF,TGTGCCAGCAGCTTACTTAGCGGGAATTACAATGAGCAGTTCTTC
NA,NA,TRBV7-3,TRBJ1-1,CASSVGAGSTEAFF,TGTGCCAGCAGTGTGGGGGCAGGGAGCACTGAAGCTTTCTTT
NA,NA,TRBV6-6,TRBJ1-4,CASSPREALGEKLFF,TGTGCCAGCAGTCCCCGCGAGGCTTTGGGTGAAAAACTGTTTTTT
NA,NA,TRBV2,TRBJ1-4,CASSERGEKLFF,TGTGCCAGCAGTGAAAGGGGTGAAAAACTGTTTTTT
TRBD2,NA,TRBV5-8,TRBJ2-3,CASRNWRTSGSIDTQYF,TGTGCCAGCAGAAACTGGAGGACTAGCGGGAGTATAGATACGCAGTATTTT
NA,NA,TRBV9,TRBJ2-1,CASSVRGEPYNEQFF,TGTGCCAGCAGCGTACGCGGGGAGCCCTACAATGAGCAGTTCTTC
TRBD1,few,TRBV7-9,TRBJ1-2,CASSRDRVYGYTF,TGTGCCAGCAGTCGAGACAGGGTATATGGCTACACCTTC
NA,NA,TRBV9,TRBJ2-1,CASSVDDLVGEQFF,TGTGCCAGCAGCGTAGACGATCTGGTCGGTGAGCAGTTCTTC
NA,NA,TRBV6-5,TRBJ2-7,CASRSPSAYEQYF,TGTGCCAGCAGAAGCCCTAGCGCCTACGAGCAGTACTTC
NA,NA,TRBV9,TRBJ2-3,CASSVAGSVTDTQYF,TGTGCCAGCAGCGTAGCCGGGAGTGTGACAGATACGCAGTATTTT
TRBD2,NA,TRBV7-2,TRBJ2-1,CASSLGVAGGVYNEQFF,TGTGCCAGCAGCCTAGGAGTAGCGGGCGGGGTCTACAATGAGCAGTTCTTC
NA,NA,TRBV28,TRBJ2-7,CASSPQDVSPPNEQYF,TGTGCCAGCAGTCCACAGGATGTCTCACCCCCCAACGAGCAGTACTTC